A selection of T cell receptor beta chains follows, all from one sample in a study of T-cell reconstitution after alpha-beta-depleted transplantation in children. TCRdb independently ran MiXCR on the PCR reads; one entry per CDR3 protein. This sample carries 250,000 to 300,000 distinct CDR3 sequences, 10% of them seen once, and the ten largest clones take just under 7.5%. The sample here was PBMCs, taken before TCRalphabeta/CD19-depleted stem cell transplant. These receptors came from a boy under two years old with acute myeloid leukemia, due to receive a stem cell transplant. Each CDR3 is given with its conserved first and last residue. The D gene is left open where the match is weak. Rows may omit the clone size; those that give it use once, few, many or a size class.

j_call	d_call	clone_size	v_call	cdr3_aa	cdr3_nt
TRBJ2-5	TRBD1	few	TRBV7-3	CASSLRGTGGRETQYF	TGTGCCAGCAGCTTAAGGGGGACAGGGGGCCGGGAGACCCAGTACTTC
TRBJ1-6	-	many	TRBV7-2	CASSLAQTLNSPLHF	TGTGCCAGCAGCTTAGCGCAGACTTTAAATTCACCCCTCCACTTT
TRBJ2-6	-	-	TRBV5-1	CASSPATDSGANVLTF	TGCGCCAGCAGCCCCGCCACGGACTCTGGGGCCAACGTCCTGACTTTC
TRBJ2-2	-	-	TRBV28	CASGPGPNTGELFF	TGTGCCAGCGGCCCCGGACCCAACACCGGGGAGCTGTTTTTT
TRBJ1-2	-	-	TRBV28	CASSFMREKYGYTF	TGTGCCAGCAGTTTCATGCGGGAGAAATATGGCTACACCTTC
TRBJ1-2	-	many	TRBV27	CASSLTGRLNYGYTF	TGTGCCAGCAGTTTAACAGGGAGACTTAACTATGGCTACACCTTC
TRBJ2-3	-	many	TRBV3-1	CASSQGTSTDTQYF	TGTGCCAGCAGCCAAGGGACTAGCACAGATACGCAGTATTTT
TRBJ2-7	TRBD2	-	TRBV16	CASSQSPFISGRSNEQYF	TGTGCCAGCAGCCAATCCCCGTTTATTAGCGGGAGATCCAACGAGCAGTACTTC
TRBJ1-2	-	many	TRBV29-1	CSVGGFTEEDYGYTF	TGCAGCGTTGGGGGGTTCACAGAGGAGGACTATGGCTACACCTTC
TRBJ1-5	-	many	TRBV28	CASSPGGRGANQPQHF	TGTGCCAGCAGTCCCGGTGGGAGGGGCGCGAATCAGCCCCAGCATTTT
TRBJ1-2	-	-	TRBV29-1	CSVAWRGGSYTF	TGCAGCGTCGCCTGGCGGGGCGGTAGCTACACCTTC
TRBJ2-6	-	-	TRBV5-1	CASSLGASSGANVLTF	TGCGCCAGCAGCTTGGGGGCTAGCTCTGGGGCCAACGTCCTGACTTTC
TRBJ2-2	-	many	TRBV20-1	CSASTRVLSGELFF	TGCAGTGCTAGTACCAGGGTCCTAAGCGGGGAGCTGTTTTTT
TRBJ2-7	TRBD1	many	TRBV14	CASSPRQGANYEQYF	TGTGCCAGCAGCCCTAGACAGGGGGCGAACTACGAGCAGTACTTC
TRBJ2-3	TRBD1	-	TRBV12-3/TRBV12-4	CASRPGQNTDTQYF	TGTGCCAGCAGACCGGGACAGAACACAGATACGCAGTATTTT
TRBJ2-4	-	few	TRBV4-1	CASSQVGVQNIQYF	TGCGCCAGCAGCCAAGTAGGGGTCCAAAACATTCAGTACTTC
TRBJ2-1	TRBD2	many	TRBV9	CASSLETSGTYNEQFF	TGTGCCAGCAGCCTTGAGACTAGCGGGACCTACAATGAGCAGTTCTTC
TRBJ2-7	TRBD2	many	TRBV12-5	CASGLSGDEQYF	TGTGCTAGTGGTTTGAGCGGGGACGAGCAGTACTTC
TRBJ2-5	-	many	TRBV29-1	CSVGVGQETQYF	TGCAGCGTGGGGGTAGGGCAAGAGACCCAGTACTTC
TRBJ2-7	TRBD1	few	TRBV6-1	CASSPAGTGSEQYF	TGTGCCAGCAGCCCGGCTGGGACAGGGAGCGAGCAGTACTTC
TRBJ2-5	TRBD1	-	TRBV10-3	CATSGTGGAGETQYF	TGTGCCACCAGTGGGACAGGGGGCGCAGGGGAGACCCAGTACTTC
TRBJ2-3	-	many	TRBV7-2	CASSLGPRTDTQYF	TGTGCCAGCAGCTTGGGACCACGCACAGATACGCAGTATTTT
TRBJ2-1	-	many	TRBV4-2	CASSQEGWDTSYNEQFF	TGTGCCAGCAGCCAAGAAGGCTGGGACACGTCTTACAATGAGCAGTTCTTC
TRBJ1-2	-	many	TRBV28	CASSLWENWRRGYTF	TGTGCCAGCAGTTTATGGGAGAATTGGAGGAGAGGCTACACCTTC
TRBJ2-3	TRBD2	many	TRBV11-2	CASSLTSGVTDTQYF	TGTGCCAGCAGCTTGACTAGCGGGGTCACAGATACGCAGTATTTT
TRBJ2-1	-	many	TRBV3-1	CASSQDRSPGSYNEQFF	TGTGCCAGCAGCCAAGATCGAAGCCCCGGCTCCTACAATGAGCAGTTCTTC
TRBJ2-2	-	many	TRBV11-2	CASSSQRELFF	TGTGCCAGCAGCTCCCAGCGGGAGCTGTTTTTT
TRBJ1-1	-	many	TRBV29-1	CSVVVQGLNTEAFF	TGCAGCGTTGTGGTTCAGGGGTTGAACACTGAAGCTTTCTTT
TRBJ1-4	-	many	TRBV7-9	CASSSGILATNEKLFF	TGTGCCAGCAGCTCCGGGATCCTTGCAACTAATGAAAAACTGTTTTTT
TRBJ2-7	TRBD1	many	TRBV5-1	CASSLRQGIDEQYF	TGCGCCAGCAGCTTAAGACAGGGGATCGACGAGCAGTACTTC
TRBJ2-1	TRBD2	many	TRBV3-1	CASSPGTSGNNEQFF	TGCGCCAGCAGCCCAGGGACTAGTGGGAACAATGAGCAGTTCTTC
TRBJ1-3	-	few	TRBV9	CASSVNSPASGNTIYF	TGTGCCAGCAGCGTAAACTCCCCGGCCTCTGGAAACACCATATATTTT
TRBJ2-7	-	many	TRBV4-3	CASSQGRDSSYEQYF	TGCGCCAGCAGCCAAGGGAGGGACAGCTCCTACGAGCAGTACTTC
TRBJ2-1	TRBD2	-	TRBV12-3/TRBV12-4	CASSFLGLAGAAYNEQFF	TGTGCCAGCAGTTTCTTGGGGCTAGCGGGGGCCGCTTACAATGAGCAGTTCTTC
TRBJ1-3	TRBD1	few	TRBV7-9	CASSHDRGASGNTIYF	TGTGCCAGCAGCCACGACAGGGGAGCCTCTGGAAACACCATATATTTT
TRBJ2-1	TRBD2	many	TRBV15	CATSVLAGGLNEQFF	TGTGCCACCAGCGTACTAGCGGGGGGGCTCAATGAGCAGTTCTTC
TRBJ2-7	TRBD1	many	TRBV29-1	CSVEDVDRGPYEQYF	TGCAGCGTTGAAGATGTGGACAGGGGGCCCTACGAGCAGTACTTC
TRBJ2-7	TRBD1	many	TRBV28	CASSYRGLEQYF	TGTGCCAGCTCTTACAGGGGGCTCGAGCAGTACTTC
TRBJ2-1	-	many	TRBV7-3	CASSFDVNNEQFF	TGTGCCAGCAGCTTCGACGTTAACAATGAGCAGTTCTTC
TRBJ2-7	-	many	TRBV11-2	CASSPDGRAYEQYF	TGTGCCAGCAGCCCAGATGGACGTGCCTACGAGCAGTACTTC
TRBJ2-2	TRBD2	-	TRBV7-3	CASSPGLATVGELFF	TGTGCCAGCAGCCCAGGACTAGCCACGGTCGGGGAGCTGTTTTTT
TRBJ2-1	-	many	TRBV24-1	CATSDFRGAHEQFF	TGTGCCACCAGTGATTTCAGGGGCGCACATGAGCAGTTCTTC
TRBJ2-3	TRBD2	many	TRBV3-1	CASKDVAGGHTDTQYF	TGTGCCAGCAAAGACGTAGCGGGGGGCCACACAGATACGCAGTATTTT
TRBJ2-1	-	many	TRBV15	CATSGSSYEQFF	TGTGCCACCAGCGGGTCGTCCTATGAGCAGTTCTTC
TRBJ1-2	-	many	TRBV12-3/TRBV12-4	CASSFPGKRGGYTF	TGTGCCAGCAGTTTCCCCGGAAAGAGGGGAGGCTACACCTTC
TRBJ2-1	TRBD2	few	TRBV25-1	CASSDAGGDFNEQFF	TGTGCCAGCAGTGATGCGGGGGGCGATTTCAATGAGCAGTTCTTC
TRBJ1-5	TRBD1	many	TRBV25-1	CASSEQGGAQPQHF	TGTGCCAGCAGTGAACAGGGGGGGGCTCAGCCCCAGCATTTT
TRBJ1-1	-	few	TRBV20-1	CSGGTGNTEAFF	TGCAGTGGCGGGACGGGGAACACTGAAGCTTTCTTT
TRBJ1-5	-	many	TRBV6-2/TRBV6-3	CASSYSGDQPQHF	TGTGCCAGCAGTTACTCGGGGGATCAGCCCCAGCATTTT
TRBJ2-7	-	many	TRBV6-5	CASSYESPYEQYF	TGTGCCAGCAGTTACGAGTCACCCTACGAGCAGTACTTC
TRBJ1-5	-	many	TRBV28	CASSLGGDQPQHF	TGTGCCAGCAGTTTGGGGGGGGATCAGCCCCAGCATTTT
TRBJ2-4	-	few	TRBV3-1	CASSQNVRLAKNIQYF	TGTGCCAGCAGCCAGAATGTCAGGTTAGCCAAAAACATTCAGTACTTC
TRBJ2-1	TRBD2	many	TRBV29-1	CSALAGGSYNEQFF	TGCAGCGCCCTAGCGGGAGGTTCCTACAATGAGCAGTTCTTC
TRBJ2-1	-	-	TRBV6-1	CASRPRHTYNEQFF	TGTGCCAGCAGACCGCGACATACCTACAATGAGCAGTTCTTC
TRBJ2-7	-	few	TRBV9	CASSVGDGSYEQYF	TGTGCCAGCAGCGTTGGCGACGGGTCCTACGAGCAGTACTTC
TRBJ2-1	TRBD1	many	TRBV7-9	CASSLRDRTYNEQFF	TGTGCCAGCAGCTTACGGGACAGGACCTACAATGAGCAGTTCTTC
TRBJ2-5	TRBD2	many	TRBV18	CASSPPKRGLETQYF	TGTGCCAGCTCACCACCGAAGCGGGGGCTGGAGACCCAGTACTTC